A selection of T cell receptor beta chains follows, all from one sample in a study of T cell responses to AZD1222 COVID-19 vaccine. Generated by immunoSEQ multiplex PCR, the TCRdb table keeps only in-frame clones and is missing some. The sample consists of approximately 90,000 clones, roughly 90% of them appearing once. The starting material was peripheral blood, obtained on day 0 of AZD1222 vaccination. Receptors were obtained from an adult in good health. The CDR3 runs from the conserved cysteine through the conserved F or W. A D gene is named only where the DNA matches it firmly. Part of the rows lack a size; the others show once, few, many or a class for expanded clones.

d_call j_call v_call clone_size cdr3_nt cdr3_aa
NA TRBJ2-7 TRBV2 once TGTGCCAGCAGTAGTGATCGGGAGCAGTACTTC CASSSDREQYF
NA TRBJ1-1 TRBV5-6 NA TGTGCCAGCAGCAGTGTTGGTAGGCCGAGAGGGTCTGAAGCTTTCTTT CASSSVGRPRGSEAFF
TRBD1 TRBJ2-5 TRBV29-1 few TGCAGCGTTAATCCCGGACAGGAACAAGAGACCCAGTACTTC CSVNPGQEQETQYF
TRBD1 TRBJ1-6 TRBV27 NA TGTGCCAGCAGTTTCGCCGGACAGGGTAATTCACCCCTCCACTTT CASSFAGQGNSPLHF
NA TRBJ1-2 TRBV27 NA TGTGCCAGCAGCCCCTTCGACAGAGATAACTATGGCTACACCTTC CASSPFDRDNYGYTF
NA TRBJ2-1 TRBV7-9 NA TGTGCCAGCAGCTTAAGCGTAGCCGGTGAGCAGTTCTTC CASSLSVAGEQFF
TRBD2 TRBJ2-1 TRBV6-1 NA TGTGCCAGCAGTGAAAGAGCGGGAGGGCCATACAATGAGCAGTTCTTC CASSERAGGPYNEQFF
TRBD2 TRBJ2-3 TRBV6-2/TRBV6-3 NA TGTGCCAGCAGTTACGGTGGTAGCGGGCTTAGCTATACGCAGTATTTT CASSYGGSGLSYTQYF
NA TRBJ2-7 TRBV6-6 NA TGTGCCAGCAGTTACGGGACCCACTTAGGCTACGAGCAGTACTTC CASSYGTHLGYEQYF
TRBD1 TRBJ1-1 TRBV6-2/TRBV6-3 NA TGTGCCAGCAGCCCCGGGACAGGTGGGGGGAAGAACACTGAAGCTTTCTTT CASSPGTGGGKNTEAFF
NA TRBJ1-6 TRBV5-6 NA TGTGCCAGCAGCTTGGACAGCTCCTATAATTCACCCCTCCACTTT CASSLDSSYNSPLHF
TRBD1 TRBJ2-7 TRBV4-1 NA TGCGCCAGCAGCCAAGACAGGACAGGGAAAGGCGAGCAGTACTTC CASSQDRTGKGEQYF
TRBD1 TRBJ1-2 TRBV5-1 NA TGCGCCAGCCGAAGGACAGGGGGCGAAGGCTATGGCTACACCTTC CASRRTGGEGYGYTF
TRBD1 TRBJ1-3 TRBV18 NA TGTGCCAGCTCACCATCAGGGGGGACTACTGGAAACACCATATATTTT CASSPSGGTTGNTIYF
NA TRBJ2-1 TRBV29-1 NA TGCAGCGTTGTAGGCCTAGTAGGCAATGAGCAGTTCTTC CSVVGLVGNEQFF
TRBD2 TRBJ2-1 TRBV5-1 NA TGCGCCAGCAGCTTCCCGGGAGGTTTGAATGAGCAGTTCTTC CASSFPGGLNEQFF
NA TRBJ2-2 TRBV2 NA TGTGCCAGCAGTGTGGCCGCGGCGTTGGGGGAGCTGTTTTTT CASSVAAALGELFF
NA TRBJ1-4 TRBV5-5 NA TGTGCCAGCAGCTTGGTCCGGGCTGGTGTTGAAAAACTGTTTTTT CASSLVRAGVEKLFF
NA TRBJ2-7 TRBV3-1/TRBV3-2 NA TGTGCCAGCAGCCAAGATGGCGCGGGGGCCTTCTCCTACGAGCAGTACTTC CASSQDGAGAFSYEQYF
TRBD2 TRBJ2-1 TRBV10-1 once TGCGCCAGCAGTGAGGGGACTAGCCCCGAGGAGCAGTTCTTC CASSEGTSPEEQFF
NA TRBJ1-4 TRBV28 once TGTGCCAGCAGTCTAGGGGGTCTGAGAGGTGAAAAACTGTTTTTT CASSLGGLRGEKLFF
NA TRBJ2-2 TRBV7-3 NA TGTGCCAGCAGCTTAGGTGCGATAGGGACCGGGGAGCTGTTTTTT CASSLGAIGTGELFF
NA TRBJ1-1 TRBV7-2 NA TGTGCCAGCAGCCCCCAGCCGTCGAACACTGAAGCTTTCTTT CASSPQPSNTEAFF
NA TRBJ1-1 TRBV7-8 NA TGTGCCAGCAGCTTAATGACCGTCAGAAAGAACACTGAAGCTTTCTTT CASSLMTVRKNTEAFF
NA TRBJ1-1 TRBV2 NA TGTGCCAGCCGGGGGGGAGGGGCTGGAACTGAAGCTTTCTTT CASRGGGAGTEAFF
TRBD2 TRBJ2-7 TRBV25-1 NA TGTGCCAGCAGTGATTTTCCCTCTAGCGGGAGGGGGTCCTACGAGCAGTACTTC CASSDFPSSGRGSYEQYF
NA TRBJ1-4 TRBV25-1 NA TGTGCCAGCACTAGTCGGGAGGCTAATGAAAAACTGTTTTTT CASTSREANEKLFF
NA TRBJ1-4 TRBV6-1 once TGTGCCAGCAGTGAAGCGTTCCAGGGTTGGGAAAAACTGTTTTTT CASSEAFQGWEKLFF
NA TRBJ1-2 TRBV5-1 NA TGCGCCAGCAGCTTGTCCGGGGCGGGCTGGGACTATGGCTACACCTTC CASSLSGAGWDYGYTF
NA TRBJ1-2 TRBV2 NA TGTGCCAGCACCAACGGGGGATCGGGCTACACCTTC CASTNGGSGYTF
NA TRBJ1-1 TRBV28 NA TGTGCCAGCACCCGACCTGGGATGAACACTGAAGCTTTCTTT CASTRPGMNTEAFF
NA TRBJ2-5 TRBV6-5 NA TGTGCCAGCAGTTACTCAGGAAAGACCCAGTACTTC CASSYSGKTQYF
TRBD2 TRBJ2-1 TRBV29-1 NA TGCAGCGTTGGCACACTAGCGGGGATAAACAATGAGCAGTTCTTC CSVGTLAGINNEQFF
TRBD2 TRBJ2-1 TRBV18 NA TGTGCCAGCTCACTAATAGCGGGAGTGGGCAATGAGCAGTTCTTC CASSLIAGVGNEQFF
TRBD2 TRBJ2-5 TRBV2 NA TGTGCCAGCAGTGAAGCGCTTCAGGTGGCAGCGGGGGAAGAGACCCAGTACTTC CASSEALQVAAGEETQYF
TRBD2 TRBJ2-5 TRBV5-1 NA TGCGCCAGCAGCTTTAACCCTTGGGGGGGACAAGAGACCCAGTACTTC CASSFNPWGGQETQYF
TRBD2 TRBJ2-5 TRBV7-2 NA TGTGCCAGCAGCTTAAGGGTGACTAGCGGATTCCAAGAGACCCAGTACTTC CASSLRVTSGFQETQYF
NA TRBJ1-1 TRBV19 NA TGTGCCAGTAGTGTGCAGCCCCAAGGTCGGGCTTTCTTT CASSVQPQGRAFF
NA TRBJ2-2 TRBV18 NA TGTGCCAGCTCACCTTCGTTCGCGCCTACCGGGGAGCTGTTTTTT CASSPSFAPTGELFF
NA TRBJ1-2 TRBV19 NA TGTGCCAGTAGTACCATATTGAATGGCTACACCTTC CASSTILNGYTF
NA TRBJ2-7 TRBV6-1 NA TGTGCCAGCAGCCCCCTGGGCAGGGCGTACGAGCAGTACTTC CASSPLGRAYEQYF
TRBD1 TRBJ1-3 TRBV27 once TGTGCCAGCAGTGGGACAGGCCTTGGATCTGGAAACACCATATATTTT CASSGTGLGSGNTIYF
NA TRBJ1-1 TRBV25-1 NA TGTGCCAGCACCCTCAACACTGAAGCTTTCTTT CASTLNTEAFF
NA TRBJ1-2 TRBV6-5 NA TGTGCCAGTGGGGGGCAGGGAAACTATGGCTACACCTTC CASGGQGNYGYTF
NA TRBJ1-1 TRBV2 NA TGTGCCAGCAGTCGGACAGCGGGAACTGAAGCTTTCTTT CASSRTAGTEAFF
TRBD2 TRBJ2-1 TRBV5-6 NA TGTGCCAGCAGCTGGATAGCGGGGCCATCCAATGAGCAGTTCTTC CASSWIAGPSNEQFF
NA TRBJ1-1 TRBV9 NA TGTGCCAGCAGCGTAACGAGCCACACTGAAGCTTTCTTT CASSVTSHTEAFF
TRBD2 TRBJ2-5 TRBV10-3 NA TGTGCCATCAGTGAGTCTGTTGGTCTAGCGGGAACCCAAGAGACCCAGTACTTC CAISESVGLAGTQETQYF
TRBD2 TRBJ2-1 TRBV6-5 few TGTGCCAGTTGCCGACTAGCGGGTTCGTTCGAGGAGCAGTTCTTC CASCRLAGSFEEQFF